This T cell receptor (beta chain) was observed in a study of blood T cell repertoires in COVID-19. Across the whole study: The United States, Italy and Spain supplied acute and convalescent COVID-19 samples. From T cells, B-cell-depleted T cells, or PBMCs came the material, which was cDNA or gDNA.

Original data processing: The assay estimated nucleated cells by amplifying reference gene primers. Clones were sequenced by immunoSEQ multiplex PCR, and TCRdb holds only the in-frame ones, with some missing. The D gene and trimming were derived from the DNA, and the V and J assignments and clone size from that table. Seen here are around 150,000 clones, approximately 93% observed once, and the top ten hold roughly 1.9%. This clone was found many times. Followed over time, Seattle patients had been enrolled while infection was active. Germline V gene sequence: CDR1 MNHEY, CDR2 SMNVEV (reference sequence). The CDR3 runs to 18 residues. Unmatched junction bases numbered 18, after V lost 6 bases and J lost 4 bases.

The source is a woman between 55 and 75 years old with COVID-19, enrolled during active disease. The chain carries TRBV27 and TRBJ2-4; 7 bases are a match to TRBD1. Sequencing was done on a sample of peripheral blood. CDR3 DNA sequence: TGTGCCAGCAGCGTGTCGACAGGGTCCGCTGCAGAAAAAAACATTCAGTACTTC. It encodes CASSVSTGSAAEKNIQYF.